This entry features one TCR beta chain sequence. The table came from immunoSEQ multiplex PCR; TCRdb's copy has only in-frame clones and leaves some out. The table records 500,000 or so clones, approximately 90% of them present only once. Symptom resolution, clearance, or two negative PCRs marked the recovered donors of Cohort 3. The sample originates from a study of blood T cell repertoires in COVID-19. Trimming stripped 1 base from V and 6 bases from J, with 18 bases between. Per the germline V gene, CDR1 is SGHDN and CDR2 is FVKESK. This CDR3 is built from 16 residues. This receptor was taken from a young woman who had recovered from COVID-19. The chain couples TRBV14 to TRBJ1-2, with a possible D match to TRBD1 (6 bases). The sequenced sample consisted of PBMCs or T cells enriched from blood (not recorded which). CDR3 amino acids: CASSQGLQGRGDGYTF. The CDR3, as DNA: TGTGCCAGCAGCCAAGGGTTGCAGGGGAGAGGTGATGGCTACACCTTC.